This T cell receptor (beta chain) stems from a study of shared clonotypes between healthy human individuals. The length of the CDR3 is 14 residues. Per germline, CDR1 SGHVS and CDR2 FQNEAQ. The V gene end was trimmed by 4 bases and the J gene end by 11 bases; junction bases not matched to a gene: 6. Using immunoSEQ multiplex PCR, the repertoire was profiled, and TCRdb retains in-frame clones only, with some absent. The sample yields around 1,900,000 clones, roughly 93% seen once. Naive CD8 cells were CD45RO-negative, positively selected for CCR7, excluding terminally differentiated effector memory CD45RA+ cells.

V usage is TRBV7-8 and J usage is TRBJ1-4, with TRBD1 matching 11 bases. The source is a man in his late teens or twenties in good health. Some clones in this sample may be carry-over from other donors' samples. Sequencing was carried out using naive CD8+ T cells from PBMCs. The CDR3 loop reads CASSWDRGLGKLFF. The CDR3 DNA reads TGTGCCAGCAGCTGGGACAGGGGGTTAGGGAAACTGTTTTTT. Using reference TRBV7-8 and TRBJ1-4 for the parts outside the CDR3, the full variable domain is GAGVSQSPRYKVAKRGQDVALRCDPISGHVSLFWYQQALGQGPEFLTYFQNEAQLDKSGLPSDRFFAERPEGSVSTLKIQRTQQEDSAVYLCASSWDRGLGKLFFGSGTQLSVL.